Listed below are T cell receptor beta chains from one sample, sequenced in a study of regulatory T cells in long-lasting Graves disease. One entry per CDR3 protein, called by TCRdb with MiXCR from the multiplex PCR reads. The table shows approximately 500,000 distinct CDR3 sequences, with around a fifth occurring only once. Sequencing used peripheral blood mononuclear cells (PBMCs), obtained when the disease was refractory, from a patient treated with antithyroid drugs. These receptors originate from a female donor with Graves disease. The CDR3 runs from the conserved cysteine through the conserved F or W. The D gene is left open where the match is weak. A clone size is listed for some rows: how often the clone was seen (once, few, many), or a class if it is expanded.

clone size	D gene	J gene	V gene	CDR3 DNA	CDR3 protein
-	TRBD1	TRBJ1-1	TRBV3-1	TGTGCCAGCAGCCAGGGGACAGGGCATCAACACACTGAAGCTTTCTTT	CASSQGTGHQHTEAFF
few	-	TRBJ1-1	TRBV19	TGTGCCAGTAGTAGTGACCAGGGTTTACGGGATGAAGCTTTCTTT	CASSSDQGLRDEAFF
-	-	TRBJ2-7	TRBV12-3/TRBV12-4	TGTGCCAGCGGCCACAACAGCGGCCCCTACGAGCAGTACTTC	CASGHNSGPYEQYF
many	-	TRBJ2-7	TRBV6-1	TGTGCCAGCAGTGAAGCCGACGGCTACGAGCAGTACTTC	CASSEADGYEQYF
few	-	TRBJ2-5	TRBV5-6	TGTGCCAGCACTTCCCAGGGATTGGAAGAGACCCAGTACTTC	CASTSQGLEETQYF
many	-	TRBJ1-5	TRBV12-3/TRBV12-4	TGTGCCAGCAGTCACCGCGCTTTGGGTAGCCGGAAGGATAGCAATCAGCCCCAGCATTTT	CASSHRALGSRKDSNQPQHF
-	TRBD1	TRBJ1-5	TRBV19	TGTGCCAGTAGCCCTGGGACAGTATATCAGCCCCAGCATTTT	CASSPGTVYQPQHF
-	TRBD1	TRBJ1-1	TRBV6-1	TGTGCCAGCAGTGGACAGGGGGCGGCCACTGAAGCTTTCTTT	CASSGQGAATEAFF
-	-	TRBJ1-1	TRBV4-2	TGTGCCAGCAGCCACGATTCCTGGGGGAACACTGAAGCTTTCTTT	CASSHDSWGNTEAFF
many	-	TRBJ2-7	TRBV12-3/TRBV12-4	TGTGCCAGCAGCCAGGACTTATACGAGCAGTACTTC	CASSQDLYEQYF
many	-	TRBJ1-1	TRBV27	TGTGCCAGCAGTTTAGTACCCGGTGATCTGAACACTGAAGCTTTCTTT	CASSLVPGDLNTEAFF
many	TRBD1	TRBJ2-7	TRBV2	TGTGCCAGCAGTGCTGTTGGACAGGGGGCTTCCGAGCAGTACTTC	CASSAVGQGASEQYF
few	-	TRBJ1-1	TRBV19	TGTGCCAGTAGTATTTCGGGGGCATACACTGAAGCTTTCTTT	CASSISGAYTEAFF
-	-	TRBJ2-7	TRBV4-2	TGTGCCAGCAGCCAAGAATGGAGCGGCTACGAGCAGTACTTC	CASSQEWSGYEQYF
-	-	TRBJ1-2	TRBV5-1	TGCGCCAGCAGCTCCGGACAGCCGACTTATGGCTACACCTTC	CASSSGQPTYGYTF
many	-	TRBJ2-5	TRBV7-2	TGTGCCAGCAGCCCCCGGGTGGGGGGAGAGACCCAGTACTTC	CASSPRVGGETQYF
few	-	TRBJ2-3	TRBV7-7	TGTGCTAGCAGCACGGTGGCAGATACGCAGTATTTT	CASSTVADTQYF
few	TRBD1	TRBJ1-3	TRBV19	TGTGCCAGTAGTATCCCGGGACAGGCTTCCGGAAACACCATATATTTT	CASSIPGQASGNTIYF
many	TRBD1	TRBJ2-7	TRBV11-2	TGTGCCAGCAGCTTAGGACAGGGCCGATCCTACGAGCAGTACTTC	CASSLGQGRSYEQYF
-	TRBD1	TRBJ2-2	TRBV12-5	TGTGCTAGTGGTTTGGGCCCCGGGACAGGGGTCTCCACCGGGGAGCTGTTTTTT	CASGLGPGTGVSTGELFF
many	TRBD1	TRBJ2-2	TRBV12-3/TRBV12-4	TGTGCCAGCAGCAGGGACAGCCGGGCGGCTGGGGAGCTGTTTTTT	CASSRDSRAAGELFF
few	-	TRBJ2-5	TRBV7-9	TGTGCCAGCAGCTTATTTTTTTATCCTAGCAAGGAGGAGACCCAGTACTTC	CASSLFFYPSKEETQYF
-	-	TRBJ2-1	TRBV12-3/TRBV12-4	TGTGCCAGCAGTTTATGGCGTGAGCAGTTCTTC	CASSLWREQFF
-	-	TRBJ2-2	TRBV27	TGTGCCAGCAGTCAGGGGAGTTCGGTCACCGGGGAGCTGTTTTTT	CASSQGSSVTGELFF
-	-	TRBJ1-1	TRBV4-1	TGCGCCAGCAGCCAAGGGGGATTTGGTGGAGCTTTCTTT	CASSQGGFGGAFF
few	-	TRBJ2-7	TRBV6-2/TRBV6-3	TGTGCCAGCAGTGAGGACACGTCCTACGAGCAGTACTTC	CASSEDTSYEQYF
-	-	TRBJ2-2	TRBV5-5	TGTGCCAGCAGCTTTGCCAGGGGAGAAGCCGGGGAGCTGTTTTTT	CASSFARGEAGELFF
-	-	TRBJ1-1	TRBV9	TGTGCCAGCAGCGTAGCGGGGGGGCAGGGGACTGAAGCTTTCTTT	CASSVAGGQGTEAFF
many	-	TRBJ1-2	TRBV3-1	TGTGCCAGCAGCCAAGGGGTACGCGGTGGCTACACCTTC	CASSQGVRGGYTF
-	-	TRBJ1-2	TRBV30	TGTGCCTGGAGTGCCGACGGGCTCTATGGCTACACCTTC	CAWSADGLYGYTF
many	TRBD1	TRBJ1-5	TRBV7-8	TGTGCCAGCACGAGGGACAGGGGCGACAATCAGCCCCAGCATTTT	CASTRDRGDNQPQHF
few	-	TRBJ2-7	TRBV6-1	TGTGCCAGCAGAGTGACAGGCAGCTCCTACGAGCAGTACTTC	CASRVTGSSYEQYF
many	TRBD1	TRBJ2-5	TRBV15	TGTGCCACCAGCAGCCGGACAGGGGAGGCGGAGACCCAGTACTTC	CATSSRTGEAETQYF
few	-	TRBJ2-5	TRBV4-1	TGCGCCAGCAGCCACCCCCGAACAGGGAGTCGGGAAGAGACCCAGTACTTC	CASSHPRTGSREETQYF
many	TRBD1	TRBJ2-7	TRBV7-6	TGTGCCAGCAGCCGAAACCCGGGACAGGGAACCTACGAGCAGTACTTC	CASSRNPGQGTYEQYF
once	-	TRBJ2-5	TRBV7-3	TGTGCCAGCAGCTTAGGGGCAGTCCAAGAGACCCAGTACTTC	CASSLGAVQETQYF
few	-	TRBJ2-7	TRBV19	TGTGCCAGTAGTATACGGGGGACGGTCGGGAATGAGCAGTACTTC	CASSIRGTVGNEQYF
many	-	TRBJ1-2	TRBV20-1	TGCAGTGCTTCTCCCGGGACACTAGTTTACACCTTC	CSASPGTLVYTF
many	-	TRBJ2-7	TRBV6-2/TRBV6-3	TGTGCCAGCAGCTACGGTGGAAGTAAGTACGAGCAGTACTTC	CASSYGGSKYEQYF
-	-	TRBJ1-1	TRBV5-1	TGCGCCAGCAGCTTGCTGGCGGCCGCTGAAGCTTTCTTT	CASSLLAAAEAFF
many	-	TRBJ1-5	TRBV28	TGTGCCAGCAGTTCGGTAGGGCCCCAGCATTTT	CASSSVGPQHF
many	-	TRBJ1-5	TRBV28	TGTGCCAGCAGTTTACTGTACAGTCAGCCCCAGCATTTT	CASSLLYSQPQHF
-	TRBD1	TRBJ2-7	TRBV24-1	TGTGCCACCAGTGAAACCGGGACAGGGAATTTAGGCGAGCAGTACTTC	CATSETGTGNLGEQYF
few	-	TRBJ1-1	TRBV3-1	TGTGCCAGCAGCCCTCGAACAGGGAAAGGCCCTAACACTGAAGCTTTCTTT	CASSPRTGKGPNTEAFF
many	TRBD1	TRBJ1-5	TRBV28	TGTGCCAGCAGTCCCTCCGCAGGGGGCCGTCAGCCCCAGCATTTT	CASSPSAGGRQPQHF
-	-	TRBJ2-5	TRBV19	TGTGCCAGTAGTATAGTGGCCATCGGAGAGACCCAGTACTTC	CASSIVAIGETQYF
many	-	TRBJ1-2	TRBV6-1	TGTGCCAGCAGTGAAGGATGGCAGGCGTATGGCTACACCTTC	CASSEGWQAYGYTF
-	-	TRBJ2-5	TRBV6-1	TGTGCCAGCAGTAAGAACTGGGGCGGGGTTGCCCAGTACTTC	CASSKNWGGVAQYF
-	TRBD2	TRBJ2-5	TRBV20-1	TGCAGTGCTAGACTAGCGGGGAACCAAGAGACCCAGTACTTC	CSARLAGNQETQYF
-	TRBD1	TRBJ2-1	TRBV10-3	TGTGCCATCAGTGAGAAGGGACAGGAACACAATGAGCAGTTCTTC	CAISEKGQEHNEQFF
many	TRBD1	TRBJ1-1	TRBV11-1	TGTGCCAGCAGTGGGACAGCTTACACTGAAGCTTTCTTT	CASSGTAYTEAFF
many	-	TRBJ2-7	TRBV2	TGTGCCAGCAGGGTGGGGAGTTCCTACGAGCAGTACTTC	CASRVGSSYEQYF
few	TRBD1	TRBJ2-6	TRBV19	TGTGCCAGTACTCGGGACAGGGGAGCCTCTGGGGCCAACGTCCTGACTTTC	CASTRDRGASGANVLTF
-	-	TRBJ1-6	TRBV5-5	TGTGCCAGCAGCTGGCAGGCTAGCTCCTATAATTCACCCCTCCACTTT	CASSWQASSYNSPLHF
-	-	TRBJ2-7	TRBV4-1	TGCGCCAGCAGCCAAGTAGGGGCAGTGGACGAGCAGTACTTC	CASSQVGAVDEQYF
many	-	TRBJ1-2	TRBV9	TGTGCCAGCAGCGGGGGGGGAAGCTATGGCTACACCTTC	CASSGGGSYGYTF
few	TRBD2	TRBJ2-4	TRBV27	TGTGCCAGCGCCTATGGGGGGGGAAACATTCAGTACTTC	CASAYGGGNIQYF
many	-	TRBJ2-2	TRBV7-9	TGTGCCAGCCCGATGGGGAACACCGGGGAGCTGTTTTTT	CASPMGNTGELFF
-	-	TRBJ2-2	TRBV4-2	TGTGCCAGCAGCCAAGATTGGGGGACGGAGACCGGGGAGCTGTTTTTT	CASSQDWGTETGELFF